This section outlines one TCR beta chain sequence together with its context. Its antigen is still unknown. Generated by immunoSEQ multiplex PCR, the TCRdb table keeps only in-frame clones and is missing some. The data contain 25,000 to 30,000 clones, around 87% of them seen just once; the ten biggest clones take up 3.1%. The number of samples from each patient was between 1 and 8, taken pretreatment and on-treatment. CDR1 is MNHEY and CDR2 is SMNVEV in the germline V gene (reference sequence). Trimming took 0 bases from V and 2 from J; bases not matched to a gene: 5. CDR3 length: 16 amino acids. The data were obtained in a study of PD-L1 blockade in urothelial cancer. As for the study in general: Blood drawn 3 weeks (second dose) and 6 weeks after treatment start was analyzed.

Study conclusions and caveats: Sub-median blood TCR clonality before treatment predicted longer survival.

The TCR was taken from a man aged 50-59 years with urothelial cancer. This chain joins TRBV27 and TRBJ2-7; 9 bases are shared with TRBD1. The material sequenced was PBMCs, taken around atezolizumab (anti-PD-L1) treatment. CDR3 amino acids: CASSLSGTGFPYEQYF. For the CDR3, the DNA is TGTGCCAGCAGTTTATCTGGGACAGGGTTTCCCTACGAGCAGTACTTC.